What follows is one TCR beta chain and its context. Using immunoSEQ multiplex PCR, the repertoire was profiled, and TCRdb retains in-frame clones only, with some absent. Of 70,000 to 95,000 clones in the sample, roughly 92% are singletons; the top ten hold over 0.25%. The source of the sample is a study of technical replicates of blood from a few donors. In germline, CDR1 is MNHEY, CDR2 SVGAGI. The CDR3 has 15 amino acids. Trimming cost V 7 bases and J 0 bases, with 12 bases left between them. The sequencing input was T cells isolated from PBMCs. The source is a human donor in good health. The V call is TRBV6-5, the J call TRBJ1-4; unclear D gene. CDR3 region: CASTLRPATNEKLFF. For the CDR3, the DNA is TGTGCCAGCACCTTGAGGCCGGCAACTAATGAAAAACTGTTTTTT.